This T cell receptor (beta chain) was identified in a study of blood T cell repertoires in COVID-19. Study-wide background: Sites in the United States, Italy and Spain provided acute and convalescent COVID-19 samples. In each case, the material was cDNA or gDNA derived from T cells, B-cell-depleted T cells, or PBMCs.

CDR1 is ENHRY and CDR2 is SYGVKD in the germline V gene. CDR3 size: 19 residues. The junction had 11 bases not matched to a gene; V was cut back by 5 bases and J by 0 bases. Original methodology: From reference gene primer amplification, estimates of nucleated cell counts were derived. Generated by immunoSEQ multiplex PCR, the TCRdb table keeps only in-frame clones and is missing some. V, J and clone size were drawn from that table, and D and trimming were deduced from the DNA. The sample has 410,000 or so clones, around 91% seen once. Sequenced material: peripheral blood. The clonotype comes from a woman aged 40 to 55 with COVID-19, enrolled during active disease. The chain employs TRBV10-3 and TRBJ2-6; 9 nucleotides agree with TRBD2. The CDR3 DNA reads as TGTGCCATCAGTATCCTCCCTAGCGGGGTTAACTCTGGGGCCAACGTCCTGACTTTC. Encoded protein: CAISILPSGVNSGANVLTF.